This T cell receptor (beta chain) was found in a study of T cell repertoires in cytomegalovirus infection. Looking at the study overall: Through public TCR beta signatures, both CMV infection and matching HLA type were indicated. Study outcomes and limitations: Dominating the ex vivo response were HLA-C-restricted CMV-specific TCR beta clonotypes.

MiXCR, applied by TCRdb to the reads, yields one record per CDR3 protein. Among around 900,000 distinct CDR3 sequences listed, 30% to 40% were seen once. Between the trimmed V and J ends, which lost 2 bases and 0 bases, there was a span of 16 bases. Germline V lookup: CDR1 MDHEN, CDR2 SYDVKM. The CDR3 has 18 amino acids. This clonotype was recorded a few times. Its target is unknown. The TCR originated in a human donor in good health (CMV status not recorded). Some clones in this sample may be carry-over from other donors' samples. Specimen: cultured CD8+ T cells from PBMCs, collected from culture after CMV antigen stimulation. The chain joins TRBV28 to TRBJ1-4, with D unclear. The CDR3 bases are TGTGCCAGCAGTTTAAAGGGCCTAACCATTGCAACTAATGAAAAACTGTTTTTT. It encodes CASSLKGLTIATNEKLFF. Full variable domain (remainder filled in from reference TRBV28 and TRBJ1-4): DVKVTQSSRYLVKRTGEKVFLECVQDMDHENMFWYRQDPGLGLRLIYFSYDVKMKEKGDIPEGYSVSREKKERFSLILESASTNQTSMYLCASSLKGLTIATNEKLFFGSGTQLSVL.